This is a list of T cell receptor beta chains from one sample in a study of cytomegalovirus exposure and HLA in healthy donors. Profiling relied on immunoSEQ multiplex PCR, and the TCRdb table lists in-frame clones only, not all of them. The sample lists roughly 200,000 clones, around 80% occurring once. The sample was PBMCs. The receptors come from a woman in her 30s in good health and CMV-seronegative. Both conserved end residues are part of each CDR3. D genes are given only for firm matches. Expanded clones get a size class; other rows say once, few or many, or leave the size out.

d_call	v_call	clone_size	j_call	cdr3_aa	cdr3_nt
TRBD1	TRBV11-3	NA	TRBJ1-1	CASSPDRGAEAFF	TGTGCCAGCAGCCCCGACAGGGGCGCTGAAGCTTTCTTT
TRBD1	TRBV28	NA	TRBJ1-6	CASIRDSLGPGAYNSPLHF	TGTGCCAGCATCAGGGACAGTCTGGGCCCAGGGGCCTATAATTCACCCCTCCACTTT
NA	TRBV14	NA	TRBJ1-1	CASSQDPAGAFF	TGTGCCAGCAGCCAAGACCCCGCCGGGGCTTTCTTT
TRBD2	TRBV7-2	NA	TRBJ2-2	CASSPTSGNTGELFF	TGTGCCAGCAGCCCGACTAGCGGGAACACCGGGGAGCTGTTTTTT
NA	TRBV21-1	NA	TRBJ1-4	CASRLPSGTGSNEKLFF	TGTGCCAGCAGACTTCCCTCCGGGACAGGGTCTAATGAAAAACTGTTTTTT
TRBD2	TRBV6-5	NA	TRBJ2-7	CASSYSMRGGEQYF	TGTGCCAGCAGTTACTCGATGCGGGGGGGCGAGCAGTACTTC
NA	TRBV10-2	NA	TRBJ1-4	CASSESRNHEKLFF	TGCGCCAGCAGTGAGTCGAGGAACCATGAAAAACTGTTTTTT
TRBD2	TRBV7-2	NA	TRBJ2-7	CASSPRTRSYEQYF	TGTGCCAGCAGCCCGAGGACTAGATCCTACGAGCAGTACTTC
NA	TRBV28	NA	TRBJ2-3	CASIPIAGTDTQYF	TGTGCCAGCATCCCCATAGCGGGCACAGATACGCAGTATTTT
TRBD1	TRBV30	NA	TRBJ2-3	CAWGQGAGGDTQYF	TGTGCCTGGGGTCAGGGGGCAGGCGGAGATACGCAGTATTTT
NA	TRBV18	NA	TRBJ1-1	CASSPGGSRAFNTEAFF	TGTGCCAGCTCACCGGGGGGTAGCAGGGCTTTTAACACTGAAGCTTTCTTT
NA	TRBV23-1	NA	TRBJ2-7	CASSLENYEQYF	TGCGCCAGCAGTCTTGAGAACTACGAGCAGTACTTC
TRBD1	TRBV5-1	once	TRBJ2-7	CANSLVSGQGYEQYF	TGCGCCAACAGCTTGGTATCGGGACAGGGCTACGAGCAGTACTTC
NA	TRBV5-5	NA	TRBJ1-5	CASSLTTVSNQPQHF	TGTGCCAGCAGCTTGACGACAGTTAGCAATCAGCCCCAGCATTTT
NA	TRBV21-1	NA	TRBJ2-3	CASSIRQESAGDTQYF	TGTGCCAGCAGCATACGACAGGAATCAGCGGGGGATACGCAGTATTTT
NA	TRBV11-2	NA	TRBJ1-2	CASSLVLRQGSYGYTF	TGTGCCAGCAGCTTAGTATTACGGCAGGGTAGCTATGGCTACACCTTC
NA	TRBV6-5	NA	TRBJ2-1	CASSSLGRNEQFF	TGTGCCAGCAGTTCACTAGGCCGCAATGAGCAGTTCTTC
NA	TRBV4-2	once	TRBJ1-6	CASSQDVKGNSPLHF	TGTGCCAGCAGCCAAGATGTAAAGGGGAATTCACCCCTCCACTTT
TRBD1	TRBV2	NA	TRBJ2-7	CASRRQGHEQYF	TGTGCCAGCAGAAGACAGGGCCACGAGCAGTACTTC
TRBD1	TRBV28	NA	TRBJ1-1	CASSPQGAGNTEAFF	TGTGCCAGCAGCCCACAGGGGGCCGGGAACACTGAAGCTTTCTTT
TRBD1	TRBV5-1	NA	TRBJ2-1	CASSLASGTGPNEQFF	TGCGCCAGCAGCTTGGCCTCCGGGACAGGGCCCAATGAGCAGTTCTTC
NA	TRBV7-2	NA	TRBJ1-3	CASSLELILSGNTIYF	TGTGCCAGCAGCTTAGAGCTGATTCTCTCTGGAAACACCATATATTTT
NA	TRBV20-1	few	TRBJ2-7	CSASGGGQYF	TGCAGTGCTAGCGGGGGAGGGCAGTACTTC
NA	TRBV5-1	NA	TRBJ1-4	CASSLGGLDEKLFF	TGCGCCAGCAGCTTGGGGGGGCTTGATGAAAAACTGTTTTTT
TRBD2	TRBV27	NA	TRBJ2-7	CASKLRVRKLAGASEQYF	TGTGCCAGCAAATTACGGGTGAGGAAGCTAGCGGGAGCGAGTGAGCAGTACTTC
NA	TRBV27	few	TRBJ2-7	CASRAGDSYEQYF	TGTGCCAGCAGGGCCGGGGACTCCTACGAGCAGTACTTC
NA	TRBV29-1	NA	TRBJ1-2	CSVESPRDLHRKYGYTF	TGCAGCGTTGAGTCTCCCCGTGACCTTCACAGGAAATATGGCTACACCTTC
NA	TRBV27	NA	TRBJ2-5	CASSYRRVSRETQYF	TGTGCCAGCAGTTACCGCAGGGTGTCCAGAGAGACCCAGTACTTC
TRBD1	TRBV19	NA	TRBJ2-7	CASSIGTGVIYEQYF	TGTGCCAGTAGTATAGGGACAGGTGTAATCTACGAGCAGTACTTC
TRBD2	TRBV4-1	NA	TRBJ2-7	CASSQDSAGGPQYF	TGCGCCAGCAGCCAAGATTCGGCGGGAGGACCGCAGTACTTC
TRBD1	TRBV6-6	NA	TRBJ1-1	CASRGPSGQGGTEAFF	TGTGCCAGCAGGGGTCCGAGTGGACAGGGGGGAACTGAAGCTTTCTTT
TRBD1	TRBV6-5	NA	TRBJ1-6	CASSYTGQYNSPLHF	TGTGCCAGCAGTTACACGGGACAGTATAATTCACCCCTCCACTTT
TRBD1	TRBV7-3	few	TRBJ1-2	CASSLGQGYGYTF	TGTGCCAGCAGCTTGGGACAGGGGTATGGCTACACCTTC
NA	TRBV28	NA	TRBJ1-6	CASAEYSPLHF	TGTGCCAGCGCGGAGTATTCACCCCTCCACTTT
TRBD2	TRBV7-8	NA	TRBJ2-7	CASSLKPAGGSYEQYF	TGTGCCAGCAGCTTAAAGCCGGCGGGAGGATCCTACGAGCAGTACTTC
TRBD2	TRBV5-4	NA	TRBJ2-1	CASSWPSGRSYNEQFF	TGTGCCAGCAGCTGGCCTAGCGGGAGATCATACAATGAGCAGTTCTTC
TRBD2	TRBV19	NA	TRBJ2-5	CASSILAGGQETQYF	TGTGCCAGTAGTATTTTGGCGGGGGGGCAAGAGACCCAGTACTTC
TRBD1	TRBV7-3	NA	TRBJ2-2	CASSPFDRGRAGELFF	TGTGCCAGCAGTCCATTCGACAGGGGGCGCGCCGGGGAGCTGTTTTTT
NA	TRBV5-1	NA	TRBJ1-6	CASSLDTGPRDSPLHF	TGCGCCAGCAGCTTGGATACAGGACCTAGGGATTCACCCCTCCACTTT
NA	TRBV28	NA	TRBJ2-3	CASNSWTEGVPDTQYF	TGTGCCAGCAATTCGTGGACCGAAGGGGTCCCAGATACGCAGTATTTT
NA	TRBV6-1	NA	TRBJ1-1	CASSEINTEAFF	TGTGCCAGCAGTGAAATAAACACTGAAGCTTTCTTT
TRBD1	TRBV6-5	NA	TRBJ1-5	CASSARTGGNQPQHF	TGTGCCAGCAGTGCTCGGACAGGGGGTAATCAGCCCCAGCATTTT
TRBD1	TRBV7-3	few	TRBJ1-1	CASSETGGAGTEAFF	TGTGCCAGCAGCGAAACAGGGGGCGCGGGCACTGAAGCTTTCTTT
TRBD1	TRBV19	NA	TRBJ2-1	CASSPDRGYNEQFF	TGTGCCAGTAGTCCCGACAGGGGATACAATGAGCAGTTCTTC
NA	TRBV6-5	NA	TRBJ1-5	CASGAVPNQPQHF	TGTGCCAGCGGGGCAGTCCCTAATCAGCCCCAGCATTTT
NA	TRBV7-8	NA	TRBJ2-7	CASSQARVSSYEQYF	TGTGCCAGCAGTCAGGCCCGCGTTTCCTCCTACGAGCAGTACTTC
NA	TRBV6-5	NA	TRBJ1-5	CASSESDQPQHF	TGTGCCAGCAGTGAATCGGATCAGCCCCAGCATTTT
NA	TRBV5-1	NA	TRBJ1-1	CASSQGSRSTEAFF	TGCGCCAGCAGCCAGGGTTCACGAAGCACTGAAGCTTTCTTT
NA	TRBV7-6	NA	TRBJ1-5	CASSLGLSGQPQHF	TGTGCCAGCAGCTTAGGTTTGTCGGGTCAGCCCCAGCATTTT
NA	TRBV7-2	NA	TRBJ2-5	CASSPVATTETQYF	TGTGCCAGCAGCCCTGTGGCCACAACGGAGACCCAGTACTTC
NA	TRBV30	NA	TRBJ2-6	CAWTRNVWAGANVLTF	TGTGCCTGGACCAGGAATGTGTGGGCAGGGGCCAACGTCCTGACTTTC
NA	TRBV5-4	NA	TRBJ2-7	CASTQEGARREQYF	TGTGCCAGCACTCAGGAGGGGGCGCGACGGGAGCAGTACTTC
TRBD2	TRBV5-1	once	TRBJ2-1	CASSLRLAGGYNEQFF	TGCGCCAGCAGCTTGCGACTAGCGGGGGGGTACAATGAGCAGTTCTTC